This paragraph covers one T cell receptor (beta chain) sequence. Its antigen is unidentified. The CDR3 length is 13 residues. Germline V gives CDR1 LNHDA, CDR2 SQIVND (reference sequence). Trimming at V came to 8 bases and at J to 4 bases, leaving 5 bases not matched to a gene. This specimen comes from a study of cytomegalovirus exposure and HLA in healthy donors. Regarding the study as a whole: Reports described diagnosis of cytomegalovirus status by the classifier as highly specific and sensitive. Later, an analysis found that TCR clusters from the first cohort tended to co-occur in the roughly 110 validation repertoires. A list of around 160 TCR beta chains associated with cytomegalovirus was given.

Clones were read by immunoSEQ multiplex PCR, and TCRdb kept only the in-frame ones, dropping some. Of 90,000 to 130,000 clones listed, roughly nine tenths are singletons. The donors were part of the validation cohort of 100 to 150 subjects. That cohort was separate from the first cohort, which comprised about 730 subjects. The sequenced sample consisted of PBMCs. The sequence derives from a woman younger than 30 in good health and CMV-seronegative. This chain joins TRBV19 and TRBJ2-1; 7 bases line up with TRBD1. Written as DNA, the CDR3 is TGTGCCAGTGGTGGACAGGAATACAATGAGCAGTTCTTC. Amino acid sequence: CASGGQEYNEQFF.